The T cell receptor beta chain described here comes from a study of CD8 T cells in ankylosing spondylitis (TCRdb year 2017). A note on the overall study: T cell receptor beta repertoires were profiled in healthy donors and ankylosing spondylitis patients so that disease-linked TCR variants could be found. The full study cohort comprised 20 to 30 ankylosing spondylitis patients and around 100 healthy donors. Peripheral blood samples were taken, and synovial fluid was additionally collected from ankylosing spondylitis patients.

The sample was run on an Illumina HiSeq 2500. Quantitative 5'-RACE with molecular barcodes was used to prepare TCR beta libraries. Regarding the original processing steps: A new computational method based on a probabilistic model of VDJ rearrangement was used to identify disease-linked TCR variants. TCRdb redid the processing of the public reads, applying fastp at Q25 and MiXCR, and retained in-frame beta chains. All rows with the same CDR3 protein become a single entry with the most common DNA and genes. In this record, the V and J calls reflect TCRdb's handling and not the investigators' own analysis. The sample table records 750,000 to 850,000 distinct CDR3 sequences; 10% to 15% of these occur just once. The biggest ten clones account for approximately 0.51% of the sample. Results and caveats for the whole study, not just this receptor: The disease-linked clones were reported as significantly enriched in matched synovial fluid samples from ankylosing spondylitis patients. A CD8+ phenotype was shown by the disease-linked clones, which were found at relatively low frequencies in peripheral blood. Some motif variants were previously reported in synovial fluid and blood of reactive arthritis patients, suggesting common disease-initiation mechanisms. A TCR beta motif made up of 7 to 9 highly homologous amino acid variants appeared to be characteristic of blood from ankylosing spondylitis patients.

This clonotype has just a few counts. Its recognized antigen is unknown. Base qualities were left out, and no much larger clone turns up one base away. The CDR3 starts with the cysteine, ends with the phenylalanine, and has 14 residues. The read is trimmed to its CDR3 DNA, 42 bases read in frame from base 1. The germline V gene yields SGDLS for CDR1 and YYNGEE for CDR2. Relative to germline, V is 3 bases shorter and J is 3 bases shorter, with 12 bases between their ends. The sequence links TRBV9 to TRBJ1-1; a confident D gene designation cannot be given. The TCR originated in a male donor with ankylosing spondylitis. The sample was blood, either unsorted or a sorted T cell fraction (not recorded which). This receptor has the CDR3 CASSAHTRDTEAFF. The bases read TGTGCCAGCAGCGCCCATACTAGGGACACTGAAGCTTTCTTT.